This T cell receptor (beta chain) was captured in a study of T-cell reconstitution after alpha-beta-depleted transplantation in children. V shed 0 bases, J shed 1 base, and the junction held 2 bases outside the gene matches. This CDR3 has 17 residues. The germline CDR1 and CDR2 sequences are LNHNV and YYDKDF (reference sequence). The TCRbeta library was prepared with unique molecular identifiers. MiXCR, applied by TCRdb to the PCR reads, yields one record per CDR3 protein. This sample has just over 950,000 distinct CDR3 sequences; roughly 29% occur once, and the top ten carry over 25%. V and J are TRBV15 and TRBJ2-7, with 14 bases fitting TRBD2. The receptor was isolated from a boy less than two years old who had a stem cell transplant for SCID, so the T cells may come from the graft donor. Sequenced material: PBMCs, mostly from graft donor cells, taken 360 days after TCRalphabeta/CD19-depleted stem cell transplant. Written as DNA, the CDR3 is TGTGCCACCAGCAGAGATCGACTAGCGGGGGGGTCCTACGAGCAGTACTTC. Amino acid sequence: CATSRDRLAGGSYEQYF.